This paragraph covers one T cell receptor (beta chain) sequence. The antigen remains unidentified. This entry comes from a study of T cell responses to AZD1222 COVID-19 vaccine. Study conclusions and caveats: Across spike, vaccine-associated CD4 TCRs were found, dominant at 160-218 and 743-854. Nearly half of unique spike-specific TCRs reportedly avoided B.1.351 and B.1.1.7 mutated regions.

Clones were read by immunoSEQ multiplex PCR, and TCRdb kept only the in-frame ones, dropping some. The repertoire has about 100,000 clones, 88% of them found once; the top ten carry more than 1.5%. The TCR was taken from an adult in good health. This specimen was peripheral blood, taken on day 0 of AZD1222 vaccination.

CDR3 sequence: CASSRGNTEAFF. The DNA for the CDR3 is TGTGCCAGCAGCCGGGGAAACACTGAAGCTTTCTTT. J is TRBJ1-1 and V is TRBV3-1 (or the pseudogene TRBV3-2); D remains ambiguous. V lost 4 bases to trimming and J lost 2 bases, with 5 bases between them. The CDR3 consists of 12 residues. Germline assignment: CDR1 LGHDT and CDR2 YNNKEL (reference sequence).